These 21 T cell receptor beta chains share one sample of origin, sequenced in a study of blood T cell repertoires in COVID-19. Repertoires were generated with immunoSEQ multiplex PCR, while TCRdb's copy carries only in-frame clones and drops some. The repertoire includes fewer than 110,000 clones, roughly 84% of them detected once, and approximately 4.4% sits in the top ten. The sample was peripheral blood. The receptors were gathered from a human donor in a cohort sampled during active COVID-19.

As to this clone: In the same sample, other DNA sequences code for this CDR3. The CDR3 DNA is TGTGCCAGTAGTATAACAAGAAACACTGAAGCTTTCTTT. The encoded protein is CASSITRNTEAFF. The chain has TRBV19 and TRBJ1-1; D remains ambiguous. The germline V and J ends were trimmed by 2 bases and 2 bases, with 6 bases remaining between them. CDR3 size: 13 residues. Germline lookup yields CDR1 LNHDA and CDR2 SQIVND (reference sequence).

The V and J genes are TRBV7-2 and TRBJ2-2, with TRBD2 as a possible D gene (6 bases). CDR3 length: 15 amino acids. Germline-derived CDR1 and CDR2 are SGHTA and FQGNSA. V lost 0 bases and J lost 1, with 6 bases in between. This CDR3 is CASSLAGGNTGELFF. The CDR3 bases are TGTGCCAGCAGCTTAGCGGGAGGGAACACCGGGGAGCTGTTTTTT.

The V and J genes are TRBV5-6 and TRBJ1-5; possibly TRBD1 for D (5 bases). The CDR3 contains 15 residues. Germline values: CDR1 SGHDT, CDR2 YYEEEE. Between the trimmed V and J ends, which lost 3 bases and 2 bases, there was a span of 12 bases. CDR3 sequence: CASSWGTGGNQPQHF. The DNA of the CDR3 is TGTGCCAGCAGCTGGGGAACAGGTGGCAATCAGCCCCAGCATTTT.

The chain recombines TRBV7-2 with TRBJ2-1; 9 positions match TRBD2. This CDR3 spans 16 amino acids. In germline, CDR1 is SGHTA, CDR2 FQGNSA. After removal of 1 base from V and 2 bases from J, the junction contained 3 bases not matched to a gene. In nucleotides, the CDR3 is TGTGCCAGCAGCTTAGTGGCTAGCGGGACCTACAATGAGCAGTTCTTC. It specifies CASSLVASGTYNEQFF.

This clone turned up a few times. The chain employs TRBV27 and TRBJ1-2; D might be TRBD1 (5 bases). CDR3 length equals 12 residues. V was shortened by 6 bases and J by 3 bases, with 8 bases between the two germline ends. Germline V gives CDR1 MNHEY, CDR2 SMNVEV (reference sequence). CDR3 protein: CASSGTHYGYTF. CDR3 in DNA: TGTGCCAGCAGCGGGACTCACTATGGCTACACCTTC.

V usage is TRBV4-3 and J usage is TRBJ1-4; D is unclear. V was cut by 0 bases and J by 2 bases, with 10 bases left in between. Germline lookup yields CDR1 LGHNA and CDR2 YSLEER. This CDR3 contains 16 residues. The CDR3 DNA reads TGCGCCAGCAGCCAAGAGGCGACTGCTACTAATGAAAAACTGTTTTTT. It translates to CASSQEATATNEKLFF.

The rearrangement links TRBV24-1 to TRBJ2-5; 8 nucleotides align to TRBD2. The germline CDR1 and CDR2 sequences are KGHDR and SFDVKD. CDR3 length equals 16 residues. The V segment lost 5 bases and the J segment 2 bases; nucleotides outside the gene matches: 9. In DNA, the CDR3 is TGTGCCACCAGTGGGCGCGGGGGGTTCCCACAAGAGACCCAGTACTTC. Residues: CATSGRGGFPQETQYF.

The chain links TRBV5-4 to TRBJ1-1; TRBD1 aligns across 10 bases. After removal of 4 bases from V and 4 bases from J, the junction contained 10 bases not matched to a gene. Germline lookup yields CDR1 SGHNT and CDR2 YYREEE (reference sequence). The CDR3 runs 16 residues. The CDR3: CASSEGQGVWVTEAFF. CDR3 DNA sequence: TGTGCCAGCAGCGAAGGACAGGGGGTCTGGGTCACTGAAGCTTTCTTT.

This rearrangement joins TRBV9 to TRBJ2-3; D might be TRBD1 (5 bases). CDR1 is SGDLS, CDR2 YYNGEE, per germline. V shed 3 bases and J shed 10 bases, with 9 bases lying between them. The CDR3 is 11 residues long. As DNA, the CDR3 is TGTGCCAGCAGCGGGACCAGGGCGCAGTATTTT. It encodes CASSGTRAQYF.

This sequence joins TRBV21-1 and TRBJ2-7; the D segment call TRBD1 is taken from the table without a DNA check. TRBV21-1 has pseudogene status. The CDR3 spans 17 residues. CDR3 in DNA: TGTGCCAGCAGCAAAGGTACAGGGTCAGCGGAACCCTACGAGCAGTACGTC. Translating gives CASSKGTGSAEPYEQYV.

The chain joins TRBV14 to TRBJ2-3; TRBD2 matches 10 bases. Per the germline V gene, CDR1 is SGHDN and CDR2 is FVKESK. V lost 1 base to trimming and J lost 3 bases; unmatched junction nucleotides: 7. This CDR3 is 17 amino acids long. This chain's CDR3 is CASSQALAGAVTDTQYF. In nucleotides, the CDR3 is TGTGCCAGCAGCCAAGCTCTAGCGGGAGCGGTAACAGATACGCAGTATTTT.

CDR3 coding DNA: TGCAGTGCTAGTCCGCCGGGACTAGCGGGAGCCCACTACGAGCAGTACTTC. As protein: CSASPPGLAGAHYEQYF. The chain combines TRBV20-1 with TRBJ2-7; TRBD2 aligns across 14 bases. Germline V gene lookup returns CDR1 DFQATT and CDR2 SNEGSKA (reference sequence). Trimming cost V 3 bases and J 3 bases; bases outside gene matches: 10. The CDR3 loop spans 17 amino acids.

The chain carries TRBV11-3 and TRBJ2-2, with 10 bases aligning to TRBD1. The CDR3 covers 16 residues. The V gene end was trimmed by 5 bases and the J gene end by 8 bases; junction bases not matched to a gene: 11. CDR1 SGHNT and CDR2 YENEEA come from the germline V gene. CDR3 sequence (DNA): TGTGCCAGCAGCCGTAGTCGACAGGGGGCGACGGGGGAGCTGTTTTTT. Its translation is CASSRSRQGATGELFF. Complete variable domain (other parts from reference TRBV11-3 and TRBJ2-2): EAGVVQSPRYKIIEKKQPVAFWCNPISGHNTLYWYLQNLGQGPELLIRYENEEAVDDSQLPKDRFSAERLKGVDSTLKIQPAELGDSAVYLCASSRSRQGATGELFFGEGSRLTVL.

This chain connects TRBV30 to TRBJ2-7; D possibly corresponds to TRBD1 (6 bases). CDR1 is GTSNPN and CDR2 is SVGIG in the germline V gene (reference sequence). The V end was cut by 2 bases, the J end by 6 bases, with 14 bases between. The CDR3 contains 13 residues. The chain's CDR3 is CAWSPNRAGEQYF. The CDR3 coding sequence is TGTGCCTGGAGTCCCAACAGGGCAGGCGAGCAGTACTTC.

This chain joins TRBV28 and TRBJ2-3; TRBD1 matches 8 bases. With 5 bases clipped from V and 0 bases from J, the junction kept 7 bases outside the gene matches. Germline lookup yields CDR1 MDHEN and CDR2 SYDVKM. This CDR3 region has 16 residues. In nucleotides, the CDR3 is TGTGCCAGCAGTGGGGGACAGGCCGATAGCACAGATACGCAGTATTTT. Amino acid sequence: CASSGGQADSTDTQYF.

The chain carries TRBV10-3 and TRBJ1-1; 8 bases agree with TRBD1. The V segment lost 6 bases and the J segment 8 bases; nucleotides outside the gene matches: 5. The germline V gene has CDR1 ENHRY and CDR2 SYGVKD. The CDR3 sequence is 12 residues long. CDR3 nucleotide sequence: TGTGCCATCAGGGCCCAGGGGGCGGAAGCTTTCTTT. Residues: CAIRAQGAEAFF.

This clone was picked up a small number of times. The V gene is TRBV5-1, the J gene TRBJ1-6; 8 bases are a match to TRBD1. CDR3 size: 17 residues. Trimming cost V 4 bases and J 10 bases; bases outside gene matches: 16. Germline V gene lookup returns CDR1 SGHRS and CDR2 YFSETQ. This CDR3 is CASSEGTGHGGASPLHF. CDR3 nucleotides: TGCGCCAGCAGCGAAGGGACAGGACACGGGGGCGCCTCACCCCTCCACTTT.

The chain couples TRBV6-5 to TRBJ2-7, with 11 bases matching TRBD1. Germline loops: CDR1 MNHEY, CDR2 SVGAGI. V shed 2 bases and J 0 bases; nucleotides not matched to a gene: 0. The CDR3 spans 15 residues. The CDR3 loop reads CASSYGTGGSYEQYV. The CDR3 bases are TGTGCCAGCAGTTACGGGACAGGGGGCTCCTACGAGCAGTACGTC.

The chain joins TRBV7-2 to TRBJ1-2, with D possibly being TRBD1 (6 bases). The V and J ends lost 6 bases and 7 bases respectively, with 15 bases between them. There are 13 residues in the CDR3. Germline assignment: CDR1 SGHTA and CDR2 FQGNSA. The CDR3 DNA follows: TGTGCCAGCAGTCCAACACAGGGCTCTGGCTACACCTTC. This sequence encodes CASSPTQGSGYTF.

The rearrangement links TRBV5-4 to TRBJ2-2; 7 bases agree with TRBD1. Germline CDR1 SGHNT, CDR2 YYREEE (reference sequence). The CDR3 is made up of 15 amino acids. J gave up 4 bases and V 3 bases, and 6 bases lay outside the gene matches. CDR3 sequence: CASSWGTVATGELFF. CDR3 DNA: TGTGCCAGCAGCTGGGGGACAGTAGCCACCGGGGAGCTGTTTTTT. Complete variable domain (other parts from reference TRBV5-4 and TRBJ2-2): ETGVTQSPTHLIKTRGQQVTLRCSSQSGHNTVSWYQQALGQGPQFIFQYYREEENGRGNFPPRFSGLQFPNYSSELNVNALELDDSALYLCASSWGTVATGELFFGEGSRLTVL.

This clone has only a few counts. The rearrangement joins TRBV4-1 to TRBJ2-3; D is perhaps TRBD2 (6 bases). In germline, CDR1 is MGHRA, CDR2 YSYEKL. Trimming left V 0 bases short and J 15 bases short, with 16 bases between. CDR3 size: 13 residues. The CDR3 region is CASSQDWTGDLYF. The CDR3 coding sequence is TGCGCCAGCAGCCAAGACTGGACGGGGGACCTTTATTTT.